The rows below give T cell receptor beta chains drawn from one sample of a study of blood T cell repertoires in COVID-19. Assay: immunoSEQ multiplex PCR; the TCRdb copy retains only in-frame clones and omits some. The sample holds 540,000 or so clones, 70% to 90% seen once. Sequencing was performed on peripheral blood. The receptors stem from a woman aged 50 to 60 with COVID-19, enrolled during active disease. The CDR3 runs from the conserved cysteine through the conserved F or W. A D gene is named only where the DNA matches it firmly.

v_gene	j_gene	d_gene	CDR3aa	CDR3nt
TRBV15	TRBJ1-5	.	CATSRGGGGNQPQHF	TGTGCCACCAGCAGAGGAGGCGGCGGCAATCAGCCCCAGCATTTT
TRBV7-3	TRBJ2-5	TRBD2	CASSSRGGGSGETQYF	TGTGCCAGCAGCTCTCGCGGCGGCGGGAGCGGGGAGACCCAGTACTTC
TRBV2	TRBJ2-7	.	CASKGGGGYEQYF	TGTGCCAGCAAGGGGGGCGGGGGATACGAGCAGTACTTC
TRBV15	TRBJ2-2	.	CATGRGDNTGELFF	TGTGCCACCGGCAGGGGCGATAACACCGGGGAGCTGTTTTTT
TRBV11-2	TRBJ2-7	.	CASSRLAEEQYF	TGTGCCAGCAGCCGCCTTGCTGAGGAGCAGTACTTC
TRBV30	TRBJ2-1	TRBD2	CAWSPSGLAAYEQFF	TGTGCCTGGAGTCCCTCCGGACTAGCGGCCTATGAGCAGTTCTTC
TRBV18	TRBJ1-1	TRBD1	CASSLRQGLNTEAFF	TGTGCCAGCTCACTCAGACAGGGACTTAACACTGAAGCTTTCTTT
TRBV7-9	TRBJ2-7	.	CASSRDYEQYF	TGTGCCAGTAGTCGGGACTACGAGCAGTACTTC
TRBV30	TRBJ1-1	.	CAWSAGNTEAFF	TGTGCCTGGAGCGCGGGGAACACTGAAGCTTTCTTT
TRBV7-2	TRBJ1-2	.	CASSLRRGEKGYTF	TGTGCCAGCAGCCTCCGACGGGGGGAAAAAGGCTACACCTTC